Presented here are 21 T cell receptor beta chains from one specimen sequenced in a study of PD-L1 blockade in urothelial cancer. This table comes from immunoSEQ multiplex PCR, and its TCRdb copy is limited to in-frame clones, with some not included. This sample has about 84,000 clones, with 82% found just once. The sample in question was PBMCs, obtained around atezolizumab (anti-PD-L1) treatment. The receptor set was obtained from a man aged 70 or older with urothelial cancer.

CDR3 protein: CASSRDREADGYTF. The CDR3 coding sequence is TGTGCCAGCAGCCGTGACAGGGAAGCGGACGGCTACACCTTC. This rearrangement joins TRBV6-6 to TRBJ1-2; TRBD1 matches 7 bases. Germline V gene data show CDR1 as MNHNY and CDR2 as SVGAGI (reference sequence). CDR3 length: 14 amino acids. Germline trimming cut 6 bases from V and 8 bases from J; bases unmatched to any gene: 12.

The V call is TRBV6-5, the J call TRBJ1-5; no clear D gene. The CDR3 runs to 15 residues. Trimming took 0 bases from V and 10 from J, leaving 16 bases between them. Germline V gives CDR1 MNHEY, CDR2 SVGAGI. CDR3 bases: TGTGCCAGCAGTTACTCGAATAGCAGAGAGGGACCCCAGCATTTT. Amino acid sequence: CASSYSNSREGPQHF.

This chain uses TRBV5-1 with TRBJ2-3; D is perhaps TRBD2 (6 bases). Germline V gene sequence: CDR1 SGHRS, CDR2 YFSETQ. Trimming shortened V by 7 bases and J by 0 bases, and 12 bases separated the two germline ends. This CDR3 has 14 amino acids. CDR3 loop: CASWAGLSTDTQYF. The CDR3 bases are TGCGCCAGCTGGGCGGGATTAAGCACAGATACGCAGTATTTT.

The CDR3 region is CAKPGRDSSGANVLTF. Here the CDR3 DNA reads TGTGCCAAGCCGGGGAGAGATTCCTCTGGGGCCAACGTCCTGACTTTC. The V call is TRBV19, the J call TRBJ2-6, with D perhaps matching TRBD2 (5 bases). Germline V gives CDR1 LNHDA, CDR2 SQIVND (reference sequence). Trimming pared 10 bases from V and 0 bases from J, leaving 16 bases between. This CDR3 has 16 amino acids.

The J gene is TRBJ2-2, the V gene TRBV7-2; the D gene is possibly TRBD1 (5 bases). V was pared by 8 bases and J by 0 bases, with 7 bases between. Germline V gene lookup returns CDR1 SGHTA and CDR2 FQGNSA. This CDR3 is 13 amino acids long. CDR3 amino acids: CASDSSNTGELFF. In nucleotides, the CDR3 is TGTGCCAGCGACAGCTCGAACACCGGGGAGCTGTTTTTT.

The chain recombines TRBV12-5 with TRBJ2-7, with 8 positions matching TRBD2. CDR3 length: 15 amino acids. The germline gives CDR1 LGHNT, CDR2 FRNRAP. V was clipped by 6 bases and J by 2 bases; unmatched bases: 9. In DNA, the CDR3 is TGTGCTAGTGGACTAAGCGGGGGCTATACCTACGAGCAGTACTTC. Its translation is CASGLSGGYTYEQYF. Together with reference TRBV12-5 and TRBJ2-7, the CDR3 gives the full variable domain: DARVTQTPRHKVTEMGQEVTMRCQPILGHNTVFWYRQTMMQGLELLAYFRNRAPLDDSGMPKDRFSAEMPDATLATLKIQPSEPRDSAVYFCASGLSGGYTYEQYFGPGTRLTVT.

J is TRBJ2-3 and V is TRBV7-2; no definite D call. Per germline, CDR1 SGHTA and CDR2 FQGNSA. The CDR3 sequence is 13 residues long. Trimming took off 2 bases at V and 5 bases at J, with 8 bases between the two ends. The CDR3 sequence is CASSLRRQDTQYF. CDR3 DNA sequence: TGTGCCAGCAGCTTACGACGACAAGATACGCAGTATTTT.

V and J are TRBV5-1 and TRBJ2-2; D gene uncertain. Germline V gene lookup returns CDR1 SGHRS and CDR2 YFSETQ. CDR3 length: 14 amino acids. V was cut by 2 bases and J by 3 bases, with 8 bases left in between. The CDR3 DNA is TGCGCCAGCAGCTTCTTCCGAGACACCGGGGAGCTGTTTTTT. This translates into CASSFFRDTGELFF.

The chain links TRBV13 to TRBJ1-5; 7 bases agree with TRBD1. The CDR3 has 16 residues. Germline loops: CDR1 PRHDT, CDR2 FYEKMQ (reference sequence). The CDR3 coding sequence is TGTGCTCAAGAGGGTTACAGACAGGGAGACAATCAGCCCCAGCATTTT. This sequence encodes CAQEGYRQGDNQPQHF.

CDR3: CASSVASGVDGELFF. The CDR3 nucleotides are TGTGCCAGCAGCGTAGCTAGCGGGGTTGACGGGGAGCTGTTTTTT. This chain connects TRBV9 to TRBJ2-2, with 9 nucleotides matching TRBD2. CDR1 SGDLS and CDR2 YYNGEE come from the germline V gene. The J segment lost 7 bases and the V segment lost 0 bases, leaving 4 bases of the junction unmatched. This CDR3 is 15 amino acids long. Filled out from reference TRBV9 and TRBJ2-2, the complete variable domain reads DSGVTQTPKHLITATGQRVTLRCSPRSGDLSVYWYQQSLDQGLQFLIQYYNGEERAKGNILERFSAQQFPDLHSELNLSSLELGDSALYFCASSVASGVDGELFFGEGSRLTVL.

This clone has just a few counts. This sequence joins TRBV6-1 and TRBJ1-2, with D maybe TRBD1 (6 bases). CDR3 length: 17 residues. The germline V and J ends were trimmed by 4 bases and 5 bases, with 23 bases remaining between them. Germline values: CDR1 MNHNS, CDR2 SASEGT. The CDR3 region has the DNA TGTGCCAGCAGTGTGCAACAGGGCCCCTCATTCCAATATGGCTACACCTTC. Its translation: CASSVQQGPSFQYGYTF.

This clone was recorded a few times. The chain links TRBV5-4 to TRBJ1-2; 7 nucleotides agree with TRBD1. The CDR3 runs 15 residues. Germline V gene lookup returns CDR1 SGHNT and CDR2 YYREEE (reference sequence). The V gene end was trimmed by 4 bases and the J gene end by 8 bases; junction bases not matched to a gene: 14. The chain's CDR3 is CASSGGGTAREGYTF. The CDR3, as DNA: TGTGCCAGCAGCGGGGGTGGGACAGCCCGGGAAGGCTACACCTTC.

The chain uses TRBV5-8 and TRBJ2-4, with TRBD1 identical over 7 bases. This CDR3 has 15 amino acids. Germline V gene data show CDR1 as SGHTS and CDR2 as YDEGEE. The V gene end was trimmed by 0 bases and the J gene end by 7 bases; junction bases not matched to a gene: 7. CDR3 DNA: TGTGCCAGCAGCTTGGACCCGACAGGGATGAACATTCAGTACTTC. Translating it yields CASSLDPTGMNIQYF.

The table lists this clone with a few counts. The gene calls are TRBV6-1 and TRBJ2-3, with 9 bases matching TRBD2. There are 15 residues in the CDR3. The V segment lost 5 bases and the J segment 2 bases; nucleotides outside the gene matches: 5. Germline assignment: CDR1 MNHNS and CDR2 SASEGT. In DNA form, the CDR3 reads TGTGCCAGCAGTCAGCGGGGGGTTTACACAGATACGCAGTATTTT. Encoded protein: CASSQRGVYTDTQYF.

The rearrangement joins TRBV2 to TRBJ1-3, with TRBD1 as a possible D gene (6 bases). Germline V gene sequence: CDR1 SNHLY, CDR2 FYNNEI. The CDR3 sequence is 14 residues long. The V gene lost 6 bases and the J gene lost 0 bases, with 9 bases spanning the gap. CDR3 sequence reads: CASRTGGSGNTIYF. In nucleotides, the CDR3 is TGTGCCAGCAGGACAGGCGGCTCTGGAAACACCATATATTTT.

J is TRBJ2-6 and V is TRBV18, with TRBD1 identical over 11 bases. Germline V CDR1 and CDR2: KGHSH, LQKENI. This CDR3 is built from 20 residues. The ends lost 4 bases at V and 1 base at J; junction bases unmatched: 12. The CDR3 is CASSQKGSGQGASGANVLTF. Written as DNA, the CDR3 is TGTGCCAGCTCACAAAAGGGTAGCGGACAGGGGGCTTCTGGGGCCAACGTCCTGACTTTC. The full variable domain, its missing parts supplied by reference TRBV18 and TRBJ2-6, is NAGVMQNPRHLVRRRGQEARLRCSPMKGHSHVYWYRQLPEEGLKFMVYLQKENIIDESGMPKERFSAEFPKEGPSILRIQQVVRGDSAAYFCASSQKGSGQGASGANVLTFGAGSRLTVL.

The V gene is TRBV5-1, the J gene TRBJ2-7, with 10 bases lining up with TRBD2. Germline CDR1 SGHRS, CDR2 YFSETQ. V lost 4 bases, J lost 2 bases, and 6 bases stayed unmatched. The CDR3 is 15 amino acids. The CDR3, as DNA: TGCGCCAGCAGCCCAGCGGGGGGGCCCACCTACGAGCAGTACTTC. It translates to CASSPAGGPTYEQYF.

The chain links TRBV6-5 to TRBJ2-2, with D unclear. Germline values: CDR1 MNHEY, CDR2 SVGAGI. The CDR3 spans 11 residues. Trimming cost V 6 bases and J 4 bases, with 3 bases left between them. CDR3 amino acids: CASSRTGELFF. As DNA, the CDR3 is TGTGCCAGCAGCCGCACCGGGGAGCTGTTTTTT.

This chain joins TRBV19 and TRBJ1-2; 8 bases align to TRBD1. The length of the CDR3 is 13 residues. V dropped 4 bases and J dropped 7; count of bases not matched to a gene: 5. Germline assignment: CDR1 LNHDA and CDR2 SQIVND (reference sequence). CDR3 loop: CASSTTGVGGYTF. CDR3 DNA sequence: TGTGCCAGTAGTACGACAGGGGTCGGTGGCTACACCTTC.

This clone has a count of ten or more. The chain joins TRBV30 to TRBJ1-5; D is uncertain. Germline lookup yields CDR1 GTSNPN and CDR2 SVGIG (reference sequence). The CDR3 length is 13 residues. With 2 bases removed from V and 4 bases from J, the gap between germline ends came to 9 bases. This CDR3 is CAWSRAGNQPQHF. In DNA form, the CDR3 reads TGTGCCTGGAGTCGGGCGGGGAATCAGCCCCAGCATTTT.

The V call is TRBV27, the J call TRBJ2-1; 15 bases align to TRBD2. V gave up 0 bases and J gave up 6 bases; unmatched junction bases: 3. Germline CDR1 and CDR2: MNHEY and SMNVEV (reference sequence). This CDR3 spans 17 amino acids. CDR3 DNA: TGTGCCAGCAGTTTATCGGGGACTAGCGGGGGGCTCAATGAGCAGTTCTTC. Protein product: CASSLSGTSGGLNEQFF.